Included here is one TCR beta chain sequence, with context. The CDR3 is made up of 17 amino acids. Germline trimming cut 5 bases from V and 2 bases from J; bases unmatched to any gene: 14. Germline V gene sequence: CDR1 SGHDT, CDR2 YYEEEE. The data were obtained in a study of shared clonotypes between healthy human individuals. Genomic DNA of each subset was evenly split across several immunoSEQ plates. Original analysis: ImmunoSEQ only sent back junction sequences with no quality scores, so filtering was done differently. Sequencing used immunoSEQ multiplex PCR; TCRdb keeps in-frame clones, though not all of them. That table is the source of V, J and clone size, and D and trimming were worked out from the DNA. Found here are about 750,000 clones, around 93% of them singletons; the top ten hold 24%. Naive CD8 cells lacked CD45RO and underwent positive selection for CCR7, leaving out terminally differentiated effector memory CD45RA+ cells.

The rearrangement links TRBV5-6 to TRBJ2-5; 8 nucleotides agree with TRBD1. The sample consisted of naive CD8+ T cells sorted from blood. The clonotype was recovered from a man aged 30 to 39 in good health. The CDR3: CASRQSRGRVWQETQYF. CDR3 sequence (DNA): TGTGCCAGCAGGCAATCCAGGGGGCGAGTATGGCAAGAGACCCAGTACTTC.